One and the same sample provided the 20 T cell receptor beta chains below, sequenced in a study of cytomegalovirus exposure and HLA in healthy donors. Profiling relied on immunoSEQ multiplex PCR, and the TCRdb table lists in-frame clones only, not all of them. The table lists about 160,000 clones, about nine tenths of them singletons, with 4.5% to 7% in the top ten. The sequenced sample consisted of PBMCs. The receptors here all came from a woman in her twenties or thirties in good health and CMV-seronegative.

This clone was detected only a few times. The V call is TRBV6-1, the J call TRBJ1-6; D might be TRBD1 (6 bases). The CDR3 is made up of 16 amino acids. Trimming took 2 bases from V and 8 from J, leaving 16 bases between them. Germline V gene data show CDR1 as MNHNS and CDR2 as SASEGT. CDR3 nucleotides: TGTGCCAGCAGTGAACGGCGACAGGCAGTGCATTCACCCCTCCACTTT. It codes for CASSERRQAVHSPLHF.

The V call is TRBV5-1, the J call TRBJ2-7; 9 nucleotides line up with TRBD1. Trimming cost V 2 bases and J 3 bases; bases outside gene matches: 3. Germline values: CDR1 SGHRS, CDR2 YFSETQ. The CDR3 has 14 residues. The CDR3 loop reads CASSFGGQGYEQYF. CDR3 bases: TGCGCCAGCAGCTTCGGGGGACAGGGCTACGAGCAGTACTTC.

V and J are TRBV4-2 and TRBJ2-5; 8 nucleotides match TRBD2. Looked up from germline, CDR1 is LGHNA and CDR2 is YNFKEQ. The CDR3 totals 19 residues. Trimming removed 0 bases from V and 2 bases from J; junction bases left unmatched: 14. The CDR3 spells CASSQDHYGGGNPQETQYF. For the CDR3, the DNA is TGTGCCAGCAGCCAAGATCACTACGGCGGGGGGAATCCTCAAGAGACCCAGTACTTC.

The chain joins TRBV5-1 to TRBJ2-1; 7 nucleotides agree with TRBD2. This CDR3 has 15 amino acids. Germline assignment: CDR1 SGHRS and CDR2 YFSETQ. Germline trimming cut 4 bases from V and 0 bases from J; bases unmatched to any gene: 4. The CDR3 coding sequence is TGCGCCAGCAGCCGGGGGGAAGTCTCCTACAATGAGCAGTTCTTC. Translated: CASSRGEVSYNEQFF.

This clone was seen just once. The chain has TRBV9 and TRBJ2-7, with TRBD1 matching 7 bases. The germline V gene has CDR1 SGDLS and CDR2 YYNGEE. V lost 0 bases and J lost 4; bases outside the gene matches: 10. This CDR3 is 16 amino acids long. CDR3 coding DNA: TGTGCCAGCAGCGTAGGAGGTGGGGACAGCAGTTACGAGCAGTACTTC. Residues: CASSVGGGDSSYEQYF.

The V call is TRBV7-3, the J call TRBJ2-2; D is undetermined. The CDR3 spans 15 residues. Germline CDR1 is SGHTA and CDR2 is FQGTGA. Trimming stripped 5 bases from V and 6 bases from J, with 16 bases between. CDR3 bases: TGTGCCAGCAGCCCGACATCTCAGATGGCCGGGGAGCTGTTTTTT. This encodes CASSPTSQMAGELFF.

Comments on this clone: This sample includes further DNA sequences coding for the same CDR3. The chain joins TRBV27 to TRBJ1-1; D gene uncertain. The CDR3 extends over 13 amino acids. V lost 3 bases to trimming and J lost 0 bases, with 5 bases between them. The germline V gene encodes CDR1 MNHEY and CDR2 SMNVEV (reference sequence). The CDR3 sequence: CASSFTVNTEAFF. CDR3 bases: TGTGCCAGCAGTTTTACAGTGAACACTGAAGCTTTCTTT.

This rearrangement joins TRBV7-9 to TRBJ2-1; 7 nucleotides line up with TRBD2. V was pared by 3 bases and J by 6 bases, with 8 bases of the junction left unmatched. CDR3 length: 15 residues. The germline V gene encodes CDR1 SEHNR and CDR2 FQNEAQ (reference sequence). The CDR3 protein is CASSFWAGAGNEQFF. The CDR3 DNA reads as TGTGCCAGCAGCTTCTGGGCGGGAGCGGGCAATGAGCAGTTCTTC.

The chain uses TRBV7-6 and TRBJ2-5; D may be TRBD2 (5 bases). The CDR3 length is 13 residues. Germline V gives CDR1 SGHVS, CDR2 FNYEAQ. V was clipped by 5 bases and J by 0 bases, with 7 bases between them. Written as DNA, the CDR3 is TGTGCCAGCAGCAGGAGGTACCAAGAGACCCAGTACTTC. It encodes CASSRRYQETQYF.

This chain connects TRBV6-6 to TRBJ2-7, with D possibly TRBD1 on 6 matching bases. This CDR3 comprises 12 residues. Trimming stripped 6 bases from V and 13 bases from J, with 19 bases between. The V gene's germline CDR1 is MNHNY and CDR2 SVGAGI (reference sequence). In DNA form, the CDR3 reads TGTGCCAGCAGCTCGACAGGTTACGAGGAATACTTC. Residues: CASSSTGYEEYF.

The chain uses TRBV6-5 and TRBJ2-3, with a tentative D call TRBD1 (6 bases). Germline-derived CDR1 and CDR2 are MNHEY and SVGAGI. The V end was cut by 4 bases, the J end by 2 bases, with 13 bases between. This CDR3 has 15 residues. CDR3 amino acids: CASSSSDRYTDTQYF. In nucleotides, the CDR3 is TGTGCCAGCAGTTCATCTGACAGGTACACAGATACGCAGTATTTT.

The chain links TRBV27 to TRBJ2-7; TRBD2 agrees at 8 bases. Germline CDR1 reads MNHEY; CDR2 reads SMNVEV (reference sequence). Trimming cost V 2 bases and J 2 bases; bases outside gene matches: 11. This CDR3 contains 17 residues. Written as DNA, the CDR3 is TGTGCCAGCAGTTTAAGGCCTAGCGGGCCTTCAACCTACGAGCAGTACTTC. This translates into CASSLRPSGPSTYEQYF.

J is TRBJ2-2 and V is TRBV4-1; D gene ambiguous. This CDR3 contains 15 residues. Germline V gene sequence: CDR1 MGHRA, CDR2 YSYEKL. The V gene lost 1 base and the J gene lost 3 bases, with 9 bases spanning the gap. This chain's CDR3 is CASSQVLLDTGELFF. CDR3 coding DNA: TGCGCCAGCAGCCAAGTCTTATTGGACACCGGGGAGCTGTTTTTT.

This rearrangement joins TRBV6-9 to TRBJ2-2; D possibly matches TRBD1 or TRBD2 (5 bases each). With 7 bases removed from V and 6 bases from J, the gap between germline ends came to 15 bases. Germline CDR1 reads MNHGY; CDR2 reads SVAAGI. CDR3 length: 14 residues. The CDR3 DNA is TGTGCCAGCATTCCCGGAGAGGGGTCCGGGGAGCTGTTTTTT. Translating it yields CASIPGEGSGELFF.

The genes are TRBV15 and TRBJ2-7; maybe TRBD1 (6 bases). This CDR3 is built from 15 residues. Trimming shortened V by 2 bases and J by 1 base, and 12 bases separated the two germline ends. Germline CDR1 LNHNV, CDR2 YYDKDF (reference sequence). The CDR3 sequence: CATSRNPGQSYEQYF. For the CDR3, the DNA is TGTGCCACCAGCAGAAACCCAGGACAGTCCTACGAGCAGTACTTC.

The chain links TRBV29-1 to TRBJ2-1; 9 bases map to TRBD1. CDR1 and CDR2 from the germline V gene are SQVTM and ANQGSEA. The V segment lost 4 bases and the J segment 2 bases; nucleotides outside the gene matches: 0. The length of the CDR3 is 13 residues. CDR3 in amino acids: CSVGQGAYNEQFF. The CDR3 DNA sequence: TGCAGCGTTGGACAGGGGGCCTACAATGAGCAGTTCTTC.

This rearrangement joins TRBV11-3 to TRBJ2-3; D possibly corresponds to TRBD2 (5 bases). The CDR3 has 16 residues. CDR1 SGHNT and CDR2 YENEEA come from the germline V gene. V dropped 2 bases and J dropped 1 base, with 13 bases sitting between them. The DNA for the CDR3 is TGTGCCAGCAGCTTAAAAGCCATCGGGGGCACAGATACGCAGTATTTT. Residues: CASSLKAIGGTDTQYF.

CDR3 region: CASSRQGVNTEAFF. CDR3 DNA sequence: TGTGCCAGCAGCCGACAGGGGGTGAACACTGAAGCTTTCTTT. The rearrangement uses TRBV2 and TRBJ1-1, with 9 bases that match TRBD1. The germline V gene has CDR1 SNHLY and CDR2 FYNNEI. Germline trimming cut 6 bases from V and 0 bases from J; bases unmatched to any gene: 2. CDR3 length equals 14 residues.

The gene calls are TRBV6-5 and TRBJ1-6; 7 bases align to TRBD1. The CDR3 has 16 amino acids. Trimming cost V 2 bases and J 7 bases; bases outside gene matches: 8. Looked up from germline, CDR1 is MNHEY and CDR2 is SVGAGI. DNA for the CDR3: TGTGCCAGCAGTTACACCCCGGGACAGCCAAATTCACCCCTCCACTTT. Residues: CASSYTPGQPNSPLHF.

The chain uses TRBV27 and TRBJ2-3; TRBD2 aligns across 8 bases. CDR1 and CDR2 from the germline V gene are MNHEY and SMNVEV (reference sequence). The CDR3 is made up of 16 amino acids. Trimming cost V 1 base and J 2 bases; bases outside gene matches: 5. CDR3 sequence reads: CASSLLWRGDTDTQYF. As DNA, the CDR3 is TGTGCCAGCAGTTTATTGTGGCGGGGGGACACAGATACGCAGTATTTT.